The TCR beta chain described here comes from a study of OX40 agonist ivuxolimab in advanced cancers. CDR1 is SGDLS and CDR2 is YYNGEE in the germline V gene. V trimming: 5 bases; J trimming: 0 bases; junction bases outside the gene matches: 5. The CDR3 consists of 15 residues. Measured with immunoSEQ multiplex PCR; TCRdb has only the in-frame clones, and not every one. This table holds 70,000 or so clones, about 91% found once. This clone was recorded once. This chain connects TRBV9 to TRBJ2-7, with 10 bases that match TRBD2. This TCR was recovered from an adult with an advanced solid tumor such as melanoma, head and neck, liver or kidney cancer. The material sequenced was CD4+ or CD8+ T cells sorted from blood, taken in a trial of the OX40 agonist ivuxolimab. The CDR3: CASSRASGSSYEQYF. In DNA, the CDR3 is TGTGCCAGCAGTAGGGCTAGCGGGAGCTCCTACGAGCAGTACTTC.